The T cell receptor (beta chain) under discussion was sequenced for a study of blood T cell repertoires in COVID-19 (dated by TCRdb to the early 2020s). In the study overall: Collaborator samples came from the United States, Italy and Spain and covered acute and convalescent phases of COVID-19. A de-identified subject ID, COVID-19 status, age in years and sex were almost always included in the sample metadata. Samples were obtained from the ongoing ImmuneRACE study (first 160 participants) and from about 1,300 subjects provided by 6 global collaborators. The dataset comprised deeply sampled blood TCRbeta repertoires from subjects exposed to, actively infected with, or recovered from COVID-19. Where HLA class I and class II types were available, the types were taken from metadata supplied by the sample provider, not from assay-based typing. The prospective study material was composed of cDNA or gDNA derived from T cells, B-cell-depleted T cells, or PBMCs. The repertoires were made available in a free public database intended to serve as a resource for research on the immune response to SARS-CoV-2. Overall results and qualifications from the work: How much clinical and demographic metadata was included differed by source and by participant, and the metadata was provided uncurated.

The CDR3 measures 15 amino acids from cysteine to phenylalanine. The CDR3 DNA has 45 bases and is translated from base 1. As encoded in the germline V gene (reference sequence), CDR1 is MNHEY while CDR2 is SMNVEV. The germline V end is reduced by 6 bases and the J end by 5 bases; junction bases left unmatched: 4. TCRbeta CDR3 regions were amplified from genomic DNA by means of the immunoSEQ Assay, a bias-controlled multiplex PCR. On the study's bioinformatics: The number of nucleated cells in each sample was estimated from the amplification of reference gene primers within the assay. To quantify the absolute abundance of each unique TCRbeta CDR3 rearrangement, sequence reads were collapsed and filtered. Productive Simpson clonality was computed per sample as the square root of Simpson's diversity index over productive rearrangements. Not all clones reach the TCRdb copy of this immuneACCESS table, which keeps in-frame sequences only. Checked studies attribute under half of the gap to unresolved V genes and leave the rest unexplained. For V, J and clone size, that table is used; D and trimming come from the DNA. The sample table holds some 270,000 clones, of which roughly nine tenths were seen once. The ten most abundant clones make up just under 9% of the sample.

To note about this clone: The target of this receptor is not known. No base qualities exist here, and no much larger clone lies one base off it.

Each collaborating institution followed its own protocols to collect whole blood in K2EDTA tubes. For TCRbeta analysis, collaborators shipped samples as frozen whole blood, isolated PBMCs, or DNA extracted from either of those sample types. The rearrangement joined TRBV27 to TRBJ2-2; the central 12 bases match TRBD2. This TCR was sampled from a man aged 35 to 55 with active or convalescent COVID-19. Sequenced sample: peripheral blood. In nucleotides, the sequence is TGTGCCAGCAGCTGGACTAGCGGGATAACCGGGGAGCTGTTTTTT. Protein translation: CASSWTSGITGELFF.